This TCR beta chain derives from a study of blood T cells in healthy people across ages. A second PCR of roughly 7 to 11 cycles used a sample-barcoded 5' primer and a J-beta primer mix. TCRdb passed the 5' RACE reads through MiXCR, listing each CDR3 protein once. The sample has some 560,000 distinct CDR3 sequences; about 26% are singletons. CDR3 length: 17 amino acids. Trimming removed 4 bases from V and 1 base from J, with 17 bases in between. Germline V lookup: CDR1 SGHNT, CDR2 YYREEE (reference sequence). This same sample was also part of a study on T cells of mothers and their children.

The V gene is TRBV5-4, the J gene TRBJ2-2, with a tentative D call TRBD1 (6 bases). This TCR derives from a boy younger than 10 in good health. Source material: blood. CDR3: CASSIGPGHLNTGELFF. CDR3 nucleotides: TGTGCCAGCAGCATCGGACCGGGACATTTGAACACCGGGGAGCTGTTTTTT. Drawing the rest from reference TRBV5-4 and TRBJ2-2, the complete variable domain is ETGVTQSPTHLIKTRGQQVTLRCSSQSGHNTVSWYQQALGQGPQFIFQYYREEENGRGNFPPRFSGLQFPNYSSELNVNALELDDSALYLCASSIGPGHLNTGELFFGEGSRLTVL.